This T cell receptor beta chain derives from a study of blood T cell repertoires in COVID-19. About the study: Italy, Spain and the United States were the sources of the convalescent and acute COVID-19 samples.

Germline V gene lookup returns CDR1 MGHRA and CDR2 YSYEKL. This CDR3 comprises 16 residues. V lost 2 bases, J lost 6 bases, and 9 bases stayed unmatched. The repertoire was sequenced with immunoSEQ multiplex PCR; TCRdb's copy has only in-frame clones and lacks some. The repertoire consists of around 200,000 clones, with 70% to 90% occurring once and the leading ten covering approximately 2.5%. Sequencing used peripheral blood. This clonotype was obtained from a man aged 40-49 years with active or convalescent COVID-19. The J gene is TRBJ1-5, the V gene TRBV4-1; 8 bases line up with TRBD1. This CDR3 reads CASSQNSQGVGQPQHF. The CDR3 region has the DNA TGCGCCAGCAGCCAAAACTCACAGGGGGTAGGTCAGCCCCAGCATTTT.